This T cell receptor beta chain is from a study of T cell responses to AZD1222 COVID-19 vaccine (dated by TCRdb to 2020 to 2023). Context from the whole study: Because spike-specific TCR depth and breadth did not differ between the two schedules, AZD1222 recipients who got a second dose at roughly 4 weeks were pooled with those who got a second dose at roughly 12 weeks. TCR sequencing covered over 230 trial participants: 200 to 220 given two doses of AZD1222 and 26 given two doses of MenACWY control vaccine. Trial participants were enrolled into age subgroups of 18-55, 56-69 and 70-plus years, which contained roughly 150, 30 and 60 TCR-sequenced participants, respectively. What the research found in general, with its limitations: Conclusions about previously exposed vaccinees are limited because only six or seven AZD1222 recipients were SARS-CoV-2 seropositive at baseline. A significant rise in spike-specific TCR breadth and depth was observed after two AZD1222 doses relative to day 0 and relative to MenACWY recipients. Because no day 14 peak-response samples were available, the repertoires could be characterized only after the peak T cell response. Epitopes outside the regions mutated in the B.1.351 and B.1.1.7 variants were reportedly recognized by nearly half of the unique spike-specific TCRs. Participants were mostly white British, with more females than males. The authors suggested clonal diversity may have been underestimated. The 56-69-year group was small, and its depth increase did not reach significance, likely because of low power. CD4 TCRs associated with the vaccine covered the entire spike protein, and the dominant responses were in regions 160-218 and 743-854.

For CDR1 and CDR2, the germline V gene lists SGHRS and YFSETQ. The CDR3 numbers 13 residues from cysteine through phenylalanine. The entry retains the CDR3 DNA only, 39 bases that are in frame from base 1. V loses 2 bases of germline sequence and J loses 14 bases, and the interval between the two ends is 17 bases. As to this clone: It has no known antigen specificity. It has no much larger one-base neighbor in the sample; base qualities were not kept.

In the paper's terms, the time point label means: baseline before first vaccination. Vaccinee samples came from UK trials COV001 and COV002, including a single-blind randomized controlled phase 2/3 trial of AZD1222 (ChAdOx1 nCoV-19) in healthy adults. Trial participant PBMC samples were collected at day 0 and day 28 after the second dose for TCRbeta chain sequencing. The CDR3 regions of human TCRbeta chains were analyzed by immunosequencing. Regarding the original processing steps: TCRs in the repertoires were matched against a reference library of SARS-CoV-2-specific TCRs that had been generated with the MIRA antigen-specificity platform. Breadth was defined as the fraction of unique TCRs that were SARS-CoV-2-associated. Depth was defined as the fraction of total T cells that were SARS-CoV-2-associated. Using the MIRA data, every spike-specific TCR was mapped to the spike region that the TCR reacted to and assigned to either a CD4 or a CD8 class. Log10-transformed breadth and depth values were compared by one-way ANOVA with Sidak's multiple comparisons tests. This is the immuneACCESS table as TCRdb keeps it, with only in-frame sequences that have V and J called. A part of the clones is gone; compared with another copy, unresolved V genes explain less than half, and the rest is unexplained. V and J calls plus clone size are reproduced from that table; the DNA served to infer D and trimming. This sample is represented by roughly 98,000 clones; about 92% of them were singletons. The ten largest clones add up to approximately 12% of the sample.

The sequence joins TRBV5-1 to TRBJ2-1, and TRBD2 may be the D gene, going by 5 matching bases. The sample was peripheral blood, taken on day 0 of AZD1222 vaccination. The sequence was collected from an adult in good health. The DNA sequence is given as TGCGCCAGCAGCTTAGTCGTTGGGTCCGGGGAGTTCTTC. This codes for CASSLVVGSGEFF. Extended through the reference TRBV5-1 and TRBJ2-1 proteins, this CDR3 yields the full variable domain: KAGVTQTPRYLIKTRGQQVTLSCSPISGHRSVSWYQQTPGQGLQFLFEYFSETQRNKGNFPGRFSGRQFSNSRSEMNVSTLELGDSALYLCASSLVVGSGEFFGPGTRLTVL.